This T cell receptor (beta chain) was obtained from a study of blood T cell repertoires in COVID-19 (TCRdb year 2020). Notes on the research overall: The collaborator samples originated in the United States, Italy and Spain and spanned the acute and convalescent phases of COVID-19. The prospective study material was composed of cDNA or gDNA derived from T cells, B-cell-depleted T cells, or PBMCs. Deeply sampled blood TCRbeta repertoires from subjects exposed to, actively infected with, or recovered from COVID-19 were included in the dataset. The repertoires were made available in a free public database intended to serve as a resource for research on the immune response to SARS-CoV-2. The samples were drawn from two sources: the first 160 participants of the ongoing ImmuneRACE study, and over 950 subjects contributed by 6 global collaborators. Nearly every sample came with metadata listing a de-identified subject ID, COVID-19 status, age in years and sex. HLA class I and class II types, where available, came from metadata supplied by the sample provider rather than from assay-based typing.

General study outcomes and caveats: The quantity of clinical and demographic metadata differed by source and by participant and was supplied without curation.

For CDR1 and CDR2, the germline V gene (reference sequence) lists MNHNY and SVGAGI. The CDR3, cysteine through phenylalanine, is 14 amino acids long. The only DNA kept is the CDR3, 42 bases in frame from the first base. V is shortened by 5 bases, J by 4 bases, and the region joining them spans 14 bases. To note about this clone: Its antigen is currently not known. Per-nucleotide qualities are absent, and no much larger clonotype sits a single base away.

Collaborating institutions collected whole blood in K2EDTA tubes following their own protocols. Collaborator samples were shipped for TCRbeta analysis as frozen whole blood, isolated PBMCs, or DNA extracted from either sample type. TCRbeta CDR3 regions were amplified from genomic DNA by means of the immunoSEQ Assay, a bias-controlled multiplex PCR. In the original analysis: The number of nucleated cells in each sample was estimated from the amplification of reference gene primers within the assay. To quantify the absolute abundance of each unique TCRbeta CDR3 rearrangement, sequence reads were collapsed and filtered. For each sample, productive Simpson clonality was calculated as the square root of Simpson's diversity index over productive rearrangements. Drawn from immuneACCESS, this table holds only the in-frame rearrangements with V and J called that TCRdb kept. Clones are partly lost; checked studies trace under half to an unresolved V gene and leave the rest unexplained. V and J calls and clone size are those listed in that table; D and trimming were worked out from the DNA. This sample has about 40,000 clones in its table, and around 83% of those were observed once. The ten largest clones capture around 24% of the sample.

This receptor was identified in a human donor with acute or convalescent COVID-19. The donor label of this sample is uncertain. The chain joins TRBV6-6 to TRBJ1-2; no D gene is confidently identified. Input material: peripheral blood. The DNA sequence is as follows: TGTGCCAGCAGTCTGCGATCCGGGAGCTATGGCTACACCTTC. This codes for CASSLRSGSYGYTF.